This T cell receptor (beta chain) came from a study of T cell changes during pregnancy in multiple sclerosis. Trimming took 5 bases from V and 2 from J; bases not matched to a gene: 5. This CDR3 has 15 amino acids. In germline, CDR1 is LNHDA, CDR2 SQIVND (reference sequence). Using immunoSEQ multiplex PCR, the repertoire was profiled, and TCRdb retains in-frame clones only, with some absent. The table shows about 13,000 clones, with 85% to 90% occurring only once. This receptor was taken from a female donor with multiple sclerosis, enrolled in a pregnancy study. The sequencing used CD8+ T cells from peripheral blood mononuclear cells, collected in the first trimester of pregnancy. The chain has TRBV19 and TRBJ1-5; 8 bases line up with TRBD1. The DNA for the CDR3 is TGTGCCAGTAGTTCCGGACAGGGTGGCAATCAGCCCCAGCATTTT. It translates to CASSSGQGGNQPQHF.